This T cell receptor beta chain came from a study of CD8+CD57+ T cells in acquired aplastic anemia. Overall study: Isolated CD4+ and CD8+ cells, once sorted, yielded DNA averaging about 3.4 ug.

This CDR3 is built from 13 residues. The V and J ends lost 4 bases and 8 bases, in that order; junction bases with no gene match: 8. The germline V gene has CDR1 SGDLS and CDR2 YYNGEE. Genomic DNA constituted the template upon which TCR beta VDJ and CDR3 profiling was performed. TCRdb ran MiXCR on the reads and lists one entry per CDR3 protein. This table holds around 400,000 distinct CDR3 sequences, 60% to 80% found once. Findings and limits, study-wide: There were twenty-nine CD8+ CDR3 sequences that occurred in both patients and controls. Patients versus controls showed no significant CD8+ Simpson's diversity difference.

This clonotype was picked up many times. The antigen is unknown. This sequence originates from a human donor in good health, serving as a control. The chain combines TRBV9 with TRBJ1-2; 7 positions agree with TRBD1. The sample consisted of sorted CD4+, CD8+, or CD8+CD57+ T cells (not recorded which) from PBMCs. The CDR3 protein is CASSTRQGSGYTF. CDR3 nucleotide sequence: TGTGCCAGCAGCACCCGACAGGGCTCGGGCTACACCTTC.